This T cell receptor beta chain was observed in a study of T-cell memory formation after mild COVID-19. From the 5' RACE reads, TCRdb called clonotypes with MiXCR, one entry per CDR3 protein. Of 250,000 to 350,000 distinct CDR3 sequences listed, more than 13% are singletons. Per germline, CDR1 KGHSH and CDR2 LQKENI. V lost 9 bases to trimming and J lost 4 bases, with 12 bases between them. The CDR3 extends over 13 amino acids. The chain has TRBV18 and TRBJ1-4; a possible D gene is TRBD1 (6 bases). Sequencing was performed on PBMCs or a T cell subset sorted from them (not recorded which). The clonotype was recovered from a man aged 18 to 35 who had mild COVID-19 (a few samples of this study predate the infection). Cell type and time point are not known. CDR3 DNA: TGTGCCAGTGTCGGACAGATTAATGAAAAACTGTTTTTT. This sequence encodes CASVGQINEKLFF.